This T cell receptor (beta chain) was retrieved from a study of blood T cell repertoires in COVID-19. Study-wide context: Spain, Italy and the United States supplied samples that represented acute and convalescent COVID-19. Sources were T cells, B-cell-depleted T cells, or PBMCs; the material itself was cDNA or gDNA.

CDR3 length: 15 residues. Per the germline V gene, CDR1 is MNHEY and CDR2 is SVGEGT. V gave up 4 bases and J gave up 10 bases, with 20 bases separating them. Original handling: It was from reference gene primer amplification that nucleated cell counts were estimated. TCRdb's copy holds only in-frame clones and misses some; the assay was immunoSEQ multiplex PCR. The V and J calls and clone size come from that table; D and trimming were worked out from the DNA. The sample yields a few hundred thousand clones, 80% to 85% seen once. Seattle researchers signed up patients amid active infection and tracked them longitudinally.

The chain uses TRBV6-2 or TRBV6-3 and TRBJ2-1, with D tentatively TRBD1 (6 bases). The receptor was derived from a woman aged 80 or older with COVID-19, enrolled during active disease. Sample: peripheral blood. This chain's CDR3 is CASSFYNGQYGEQFF. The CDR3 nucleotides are TGTGCCAGCAGTTTTTACAACGGACAGTACGGGGAGCAGTTCTTC.